These T cell receptor beta chains were read from a single sample in a study of CD8 T cells in Susac syndrome. TCRdb redid the calling of the immunoSEQ multiplex PCR reads with MiXCR, one entry per CDR3 protein. The data contain 65,000 to 75,000 distinct CDR3 sequences, around 95% of them singletons. Sequencing was performed on CD8+ T cells from PBMCs. The origin of the receptors is a human donor in good health. Each CDR3 is given with its conserved first and last residue. The order of the fields is J gene, V gene, D gene, clone size, CDR3 DNA, CDR3 protein. The D gene is left open where the match is weak. A row's size may be missing; if present it is once, few, many or a size class.

j_gene: TRBJ2-2
v_gene: TRBV5-6
d_gene: NA
abundance: NA
CDR3nt: TGTGCCAGCCGCCAGGGGACGAACACCGGGGAGCTGTTTTTT
CDR3aa: CASRQGTNTGELFF

j_gene: TRBJ1-2
v_gene: TRBV28
d_gene: NA
abundance: once
CDR3nt: TGTGCCAGCAGGACTTCTTGGGGCTACACCTTC
CDR3aa: CASRTSWGYTF

j_gene: TRBJ1-4
v_gene: TRBV5-6
d_gene: TRBD1
abundance: NA
CDR3nt: TGTGCCAGCAGCTTTGGGACAGGGGATGAAAAACTGTTTTTT
CDR3aa: CASSFGTGDEKLFF

j_gene: TRBJ2-1
v_gene: TRBV9
d_gene: NA
abundance: NA
CDR3nt: TGTGCCAGCAGCGTAGATGGCTACCATTACAATGAGCAGTTCTTC
CDR3aa: CASSVDGYHYNEQFF

j_gene: TRBJ2-7
v_gene: TRBV28
d_gene: NA
abundance: NA
CDR3nt: TGTGCCAGCAGACGGGCCAACGAGCAGTACTTC
CDR3aa: CASRRANEQYF

j_gene: TRBJ1-2
v_gene: TRBV25-1
d_gene: TRBD1
abundance: NA
CDR3nt: TGTGCCAGCAGTGAATTTGGGGACAGAAATGGCTACACCTTC
CDR3aa: CASSEFGDRNGYTF

j_gene: TRBJ2-1
v_gene: TRBV7-9
d_gene: NA
abundance: few
CDR3nt: TGTGCCAGCAGCGCCTACAATGAGCAGTTCTTC
CDR3aa: CASSAYNEQFF

j_gene: TRBJ2-3
v_gene: TRBV20-1
d_gene: NA
abundance: NA
CDR3nt: TGCAGTGCTAGAGGGAGACTAGTTACAGATACGCAGTATTTT
CDR3aa: CSARGRLVTDTQYF

j_gene: TRBJ2-5
v_gene: TRBV3-1
d_gene: TRBD2
abundance: NA
CDR3nt: TGTGCCAGCAGCCAGACTAGCGGTGCCCAAGAGACCCAGTACTTC
CDR3aa: CASSQTSGAQETQYF

j_gene: TRBJ2-5
v_gene: TRBV6-2/TRBV6-3
d_gene: TRBD2
abundance: NA
CDR3nt: TGTGCCAGCAGTTACTCGAAGGGCGGGGGTCCGGCAGAGACCCAGTACTTC
CDR3aa: CASSYSKGGGPAETQYF

j_gene: TRBJ2-5
v_gene: TRBV27
d_gene: NA
abundance: once
CDR3nt: TGTGCCAGCAGTTTGGGGCCTGAAGAGACCCAGTACTTC
CDR3aa: CASSLGPEETQYF

j_gene: TRBJ2-1
v_gene: TRBV7-2
d_gene: TRBD1
abundance: NA
CDR3nt: TGTGCCAGCAGCGTAACAGGGGGCTACTCCTACAATGAGCAGTTCTTC
CDR3aa: CASSVTGGYSYNEQFF

j_gene: TRBJ2-7
v_gene: TRBV3-1
d_gene: NA
abundance: NA
CDR3nt: TGTGCCAGCAGCCAAGATCCCGGGACCTACAACGAGCAGTACTTC
CDR3aa: CASSQDPGTYNEQYF

j_gene: TRBJ1-1
v_gene: TRBV6-2/TRBV6-3
d_gene: NA
abundance: few
CDR3nt: TGTGCCAGCAGTTATATCTTCGTCACTGAAGCTTTCTTT
CDR3aa: CASSYIFVTEAFF

j_gene: TRBJ1-1
v_gene: TRBV6-5
d_gene: TRBD1
abundance: NA
CDR3nt: TGTGCCAGCAGTTACTCGATGAGAGGGGGCAGCACTGAAGCTTTCTTT
CDR3aa: CASSYSMRGGSTEAFF

j_gene: TRBJ1-4
v_gene: TRBV4-1
d_gene: NA
abundance: once
CDR3nt: TGCGCCAGCAGCCAAAGACCCGGTGATGAAAAACTGTTTTTT
CDR3aa: CASSQRPGDEKLFF

j_gene: TRBJ1-6
v_gene: TRBV7-2
d_gene: NA
abundance: NA
CDR3nt: TGTGCCAGCAGCTTAGGGACAGCAAATTCACCCCTCCACTTT
CDR3aa: CASSLGTANSPLHF

j_gene: TRBJ2-7
v_gene: TRBV19
d_gene: NA
abundance: NA
CDR3nt: TGTGCCAGTAGTTGGGCAGGGGACTCCTACGAGCAGTACTTC
CDR3aa: CASSWAGDSYEQYF

j_gene: TRBJ2-1
v_gene: TRBV28
d_gene: TRBD2
abundance: NA
CDR3nt: TGTGCCAGCAGTTTTTGGCTAGCGGGTAACAATGAGCAGTTCTTC
CDR3aa: CASSFWLAGNNEQFF

j_gene: TRBJ1-1
v_gene: TRBV5-1
d_gene: NA
abundance: NA
CDR3nt: TGCGCCAGCAGGTCCGTCGGGGGGAAGGACACTGAAGCTTTCTTT
CDR3aa: CASRSVGGKDTEAFF

j_gene: TRBJ1-2
v_gene: TRBV3-1
d_gene: NA
abundance: NA
CDR3nt: TGTGCCAGCAGCCAAGATCGCGCAGGGGACTACACCTTC
CDR3aa: CASSQDRAGDYTF

j_gene: TRBJ2-5
v_gene: TRBV7-9
d_gene: NA
abundance: NA
CDR3nt: TGTGCCAGCACCTCCCGCGAGGTGCAGTACTTC
CDR3aa: CASTSREVQYF

j_gene: TRBJ2-3
v_gene: TRBV7-9
d_gene: TRBD1
abundance: NA
CDR3nt: TGTGCCAGCAGCTTCGACAGGGAGACTAGCACAGATACGCAGTATTTT
CDR3aa: CASSFDRETSTDTQYF

j_gene: TRBJ2-3
v_gene: TRBV7-3
d_gene: TRBD2
abundance: NA
CDR3nt: TGTGCCAGCAGCGCTCTAGCGGGGGGGACCACAGATACGCAGTATTTT
CDR3aa: CASSALAGGTTDTQYF

j_gene: TRBJ2-3
v_gene: TRBV28
d_gene: NA
abundance: NA
CDR3nt: TGTGCCAGCAGTTTCAGGGGCGCTAACACAGATACGCAGTATTTT
CDR3aa: CASSFRGANTDTQYF

j_gene: TRBJ2-1
v_gene: TRBV7-3
d_gene: TRBD2
abundance: NA
CDR3nt: TGTGCCAGCAGCTCGGGACTAGCTAGCAATGAGCAGTTCTTC
CDR3aa: CASSSGLASNEQFF

j_gene: TRBJ1-1
v_gene: TRBV28
d_gene: TRBD1
abundance: NA
CDR3nt: TGTGCCAGCAGCCCATTATCTCCGGGGAGGGGGCTAAGTGAAGCTTTCTTT
CDR3aa: CASSPLSPGRGLSEAFF

j_gene: TRBJ2-1
v_gene: TRBV2
d_gene: NA
abundance: NA
CDR3nt: TGTGCCAGCAGTGAAGGATCAATCCTGGGTAATGAGCAGTTCTTC
CDR3aa: CASSEGSILGNEQFF

j_gene: TRBJ2-3
v_gene: TRBV28
d_gene: NA
abundance: NA
CDR3nt: TGTGCCAGCAGTTTAAATGGCCCAGATACGCAGTATTTT
CDR3aa: CASSLNGPDTQYF

j_gene: TRBJ2-1
v_gene: TRBV19
d_gene: NA
abundance: NA
CDR3nt: TGTGCCAGTAGTAGGGGGCGGACCTACAATGAGCAGTTCTTC
CDR3aa: CASSRGRTYNEQFF

j_gene: TRBJ2-3
v_gene: TRBV15
d_gene: TRBD1
abundance: NA
CDR3nt: TGTGCCACCAGCAGAGATAAGGGGGCGTCAGATACGCAGTATTTT
CDR3aa: CATSRDKGASDTQYF

j_gene: TRBJ1-6
v_gene: TRBV5-4
d_gene: NA
abundance: NA
CDR3nt: TGTGCCAGCAGCTTGGGTGATTCACCCCTCCACTTT
CDR3aa: CASSLGDSPLHF

j_gene: TRBJ2-7
v_gene: TRBV7-9
d_gene: NA
abundance: NA
CDR3nt: TGTGCCAGCAGCCCCGGACCCAAGAGCTCCTACGAGCAGTACTTC
CDR3aa: CASSPGPKSSYEQYF

j_gene: TRBJ1-2
v_gene: TRBV6-2/TRBV6-3
d_gene: TRBD1
abundance: NA
CDR3nt: TGTGCCAGCAGCTTCGACAGGGGAGTTCTATCCTATGGCTACACCTTC
CDR3aa: CASSFDRGVLSYGYTF

j_gene: TRBJ2-2
v_gene: TRBV4-1
d_gene: NA
abundance: NA
CDR3nt: TGCGCCAGCAGCCAAGAATGGACCACCGGGGAGCTGTTTTTT
CDR3aa: CASSQEWTTGELFF

j_gene: TRBJ2-1
v_gene: TRBV7-3
d_gene: NA
abundance: once
CDR3nt: TGTGCCAGCAGCCGCCAGGTAGGACAGGACTACTCCTACAATGAGCAGTTCTTC
CDR3aa: CASSRQVGQDYSYNEQFF

j_gene: TRBJ1-5
v_gene: TRBV4-2
d_gene: NA
abundance: NA
CDR3nt: TGTGCCAGCAGCCAAGGACCCCATTATAGCAATCAGCCCCAGCATTTT
CDR3aa: CASSQGPHYSNQPQHF

j_gene: TRBJ1-2
v_gene: TRBV28
d_gene: NA
abundance: NA
CDR3nt: TGTGCCAGCAGTTCAGCCTCCGCGGGACTTCAAAACTATGGCTACACCTTC
CDR3aa: CASSSASAGLQNYGYTF

j_gene: TRBJ1-5
v_gene: TRBV2
d_gene: TRBD1
abundance: NA
CDR3nt: TGTGCCAGCAGTGATCCGGGACAGGGGCCCCAGCCCCAGCATTTT
CDR3aa: CASSDPGQGPQPQHF

j_gene: TRBJ1-1
v_gene: TRBV12-3/TRBV12-4
d_gene: TRBD1
abundance: NA
CDR3nt: TGTGCCAGCACCTACCGACAGGGACGGAACACTGAAGCTTTCTTT
CDR3aa: CASTYRQGRNTEAFF

j_gene: TRBJ2-7
v_gene: TRBV7-9
d_gene: NA
abundance: NA
CDR3nt: TGTGCCAGCAGCTTCCCTGGGGAACCCTACGAGCAGTACTTC
CDR3aa: CASSFPGEPYEQYF

j_gene: TRBJ2-1
v_gene: TRBV27
d_gene: NA
abundance: NA
CDR3nt: TGTGCCAGCAGTTGGAAACCCTTCACGCATGAGCAGTTCTTC
CDR3aa: CASSWKPFTHEQFF

j_gene: TRBJ2-2
v_gene: TRBV9
d_gene: TRBD2
abundance: NA
CDR3nt: TGTGCCAGCACCGATCCGGGACTAGGGGGGGTTCCGTGGACCGGGGAGCTGTTTTTT
CDR3aa: CASTDPGLGGVPWTGELFF

j_gene: TRBJ1-1
v_gene: TRBV4-1
d_gene: TRBD1
abundance: once
CDR3nt: TGCGCCAGCAGCCAAGATCCAACAGGGGACCCTGAAGCTTTCTTT
CDR3aa: CASSQDPTGDPEAFF

j_gene: TRBJ2-5
v_gene: TRBV28
d_gene: TRBD1
abundance: NA
CDR3nt: TGTGCCAGCAGTTTCCGGGACAGGGGTGTACGAGAGACCCAGTACTTC
CDR3aa: CASSFRDRGVRETQYF

j_gene: TRBJ2-3
v_gene: TRBV6-5
d_gene: NA
abundance: once
CDR3nt: TGTGCCAGCAGTTACCGCAACTTCGGACGGAACTCGGCAGATACGCAGTATTTT
CDR3aa: CASSYRNFGRNSADTQYF

j_gene: TRBJ2-7
v_gene: TRBV7-3
d_gene: NA
abundance: few
CDR3nt: TGTGCCAGCAGCCCCGGGCCTTCCTACGAGCAGTACTTC
CDR3aa: CASSPGPSYEQYF

j_gene: TRBJ2-2
v_gene: TRBV12-3/TRBV12-4
d_gene: NA
abundance: NA
CDR3nt: TGTGCCAGCGACGACGGGGAGCTGTTTTTT
CDR3aa: CASDDGELFF

j_gene: TRBJ2-1
v_gene: TRBV25-1
d_gene: NA
abundance: NA
CDR3nt: TGTGCCAGCAGTGTCTCTTCGACGGCCGGGTCACATATCTTC
CDR3aa: CASSVSSTAGSHIF

j_gene: TRBJ2-2
v_gene: TRBV4-1
d_gene: TRBD2
abundance: NA
CDR3nt: TGCGCCAGCAGCCCAAGGGCTAGCGGGGGCCTCACCGGGGAGCTGTTTTTT
CDR3aa: CASSPRASGGLTGELFF

j_gene: TRBJ1-2
v_gene: TRBV24-1
d_gene: NA
abundance: NA
CDR3nt: TGTGCCACCAGTGATTACAGGGATGGCTACACCTTC
CDR3aa: CATSDYRDGYTF

j_gene: TRBJ1-4
v_gene: TRBV7-8
d_gene: NA
abundance: NA
CDR3nt: TGTGCCAGCAGCGAGGCCAGGGGCGGCAATGAAAAACTGTTTTTT
CDR3aa: CASSEARGGNEKLFF

j_gene: TRBJ1-4
v_gene: TRBV27
d_gene: TRBD1
abundance: NA
CDR3nt: TGTGCCAGCAGTTTACTCCAGGACAGGGATGAAAAACTGTTTTTT
CDR3aa: CASSLLQDRDEKLFF

j_gene: TRBJ2-7
v_gene: TRBV6-6
d_gene: TRBD1
abundance: once
CDR3nt: TGTGCCAGCAGTTACTCTAGGGCAGGGGGTTCCTACGAGCAGTACTTC
CDR3aa: CASSYSRAGGSYEQYF

j_gene: TRBJ2-7
v_gene: TRBV27
d_gene: NA
abundance: NA
CDR3nt: TGTGCCAGCAGTTTGGCAGGGGATTACGAGCAGTACTTC
CDR3aa: CASSLAGDYEQYF

j_gene: TRBJ1-5
v_gene: TRBV7-9
d_gene: TRBD1
abundance: NA
CDR3nt: TGTGCCAGCAGCTTAGCCGGGACAGGGCTTGGACAGCCCCAGCATTTT
CDR3aa: CASSLAGTGLGQPQHF

j_gene: TRBJ2-7
v_gene: TRBV3-1
d_gene: NA
abundance: NA
CDR3nt: TGTGCCAGCAGCCAAGAAGGGGAAGTAGGCGAGCAGTACTTC
CDR3aa: CASSQEGEVGEQYF

j_gene: TRBJ2-6
v_gene: TRBV28
d_gene: NA
abundance: NA
CDR3nt: TGTGCCAGCAGTTCCCCCCTCATGGATGGGGGAGAAGGCTCTGGGGCCAACGTCCTGACTTTC
CDR3aa: CASSSPLMDGGEGSGANVLTF

j_gene: TRBJ1-2
v_gene: TRBV29-1
d_gene: NA
abundance: NA
CDR3nt: TGCAGCGTTGAAGATCAAGGTGGACGCGGCTACACCTTC
CDR3aa: CSVEDQGGRGYTF